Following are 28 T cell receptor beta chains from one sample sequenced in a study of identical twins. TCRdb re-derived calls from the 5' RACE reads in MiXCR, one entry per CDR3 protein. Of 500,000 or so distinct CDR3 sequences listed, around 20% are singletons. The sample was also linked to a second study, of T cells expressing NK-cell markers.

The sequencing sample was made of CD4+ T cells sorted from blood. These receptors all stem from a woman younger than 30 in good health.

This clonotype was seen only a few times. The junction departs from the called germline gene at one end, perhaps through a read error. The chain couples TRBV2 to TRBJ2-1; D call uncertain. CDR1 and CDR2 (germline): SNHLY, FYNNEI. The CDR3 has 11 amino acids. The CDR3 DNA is TGTGCCAGGAGTGGTCGCAATGAGCAGTTCTTC. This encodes CARSGRNEQFF.

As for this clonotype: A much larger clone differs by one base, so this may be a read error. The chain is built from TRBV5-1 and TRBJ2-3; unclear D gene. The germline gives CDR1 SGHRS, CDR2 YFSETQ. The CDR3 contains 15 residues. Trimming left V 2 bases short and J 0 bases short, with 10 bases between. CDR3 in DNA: TGCGCCAGCAGCTTAGGCATGGCTAGCACAGATACGCAGTATTTT. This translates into CASSLGMASTDTQYF.

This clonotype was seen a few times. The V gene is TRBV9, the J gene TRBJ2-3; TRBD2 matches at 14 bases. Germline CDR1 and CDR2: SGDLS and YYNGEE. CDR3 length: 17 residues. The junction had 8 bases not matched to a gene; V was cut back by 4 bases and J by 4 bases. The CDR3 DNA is TGTGCCAGCAGCCTTAAGACTAGCGGGAGGGCCGCAGATACGCAGTATTTT. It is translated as CASSLKTSGRAADTQYF.

CDR3 nucleotides: TGTGCCAGCAGTGAGTTGACTAGCGGGAGGCGCACAGATACGCAGTATTTT. Translating gives CASSELTSGRRTDTQYF. V is TRBV2 and J is TRBJ2-3; 13 nucleotides match TRBD2. This CDR3 contains 17 residues. The ends lost 3 bases at V and 1 base at J; junction bases unmatched: 4. Germline V gene sequence: CDR1 SNHLY, CDR2 FYNNEI.

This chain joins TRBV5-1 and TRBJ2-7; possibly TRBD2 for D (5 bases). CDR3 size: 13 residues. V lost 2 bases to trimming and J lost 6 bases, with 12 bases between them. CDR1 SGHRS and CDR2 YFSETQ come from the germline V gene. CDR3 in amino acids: CASSFGETTEQYF. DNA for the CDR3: TGCGCCAGCAGCTTCGGGGAAACAACCGAGCAGTACTTC. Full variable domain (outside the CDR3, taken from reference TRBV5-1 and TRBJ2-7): KAGVTQTPRYLIKTRGQQVTLSCSPISGHRSVSWYQQTPGQGLQFLFEYFSETQRNKGNFPGRFSGRQFSNSRSEMNVSTLELGDSALYLCASSFGETTEQYFGPGTRLTVT.

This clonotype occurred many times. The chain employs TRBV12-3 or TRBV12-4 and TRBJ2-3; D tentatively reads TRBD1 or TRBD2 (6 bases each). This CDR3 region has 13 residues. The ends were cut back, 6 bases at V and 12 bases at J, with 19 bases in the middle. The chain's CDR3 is CASSRAGGAPQYF. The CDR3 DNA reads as TGTGCCAGCAGCCGGGCCGGGGGCGCCCCCCAGTATTTT.

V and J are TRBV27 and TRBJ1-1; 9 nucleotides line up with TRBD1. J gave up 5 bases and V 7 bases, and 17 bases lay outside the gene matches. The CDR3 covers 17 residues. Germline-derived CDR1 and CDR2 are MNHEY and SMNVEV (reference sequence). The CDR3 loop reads CASKPMDGTGRDTEAFF. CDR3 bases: TGTGCCAGCAAACCCATGGACGGGACAGGGAGGGATACTGAAGCTTTCTTT.

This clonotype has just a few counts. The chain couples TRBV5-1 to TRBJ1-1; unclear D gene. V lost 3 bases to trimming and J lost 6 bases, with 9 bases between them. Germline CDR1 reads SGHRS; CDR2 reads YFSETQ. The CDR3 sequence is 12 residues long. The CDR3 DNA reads TGCGCCAGCAGCTCTGGTAGCCCTGAAGCTTTCTTT. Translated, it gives CASSSGSPEAFF.

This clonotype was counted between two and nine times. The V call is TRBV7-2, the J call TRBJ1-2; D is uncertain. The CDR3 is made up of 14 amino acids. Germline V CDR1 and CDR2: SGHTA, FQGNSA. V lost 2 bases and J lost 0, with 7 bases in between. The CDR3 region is CASSLTNSNYGYTF. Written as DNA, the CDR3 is TGTGCCAGCAGCTTAACGAACTCTAACTATGGCTACACCTTC.

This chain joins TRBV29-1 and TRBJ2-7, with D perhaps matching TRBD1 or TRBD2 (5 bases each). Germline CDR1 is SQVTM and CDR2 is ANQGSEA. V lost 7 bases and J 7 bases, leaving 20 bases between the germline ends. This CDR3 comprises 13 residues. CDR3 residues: CSGGVAPMGEQYF. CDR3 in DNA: TGCAGCGGAGGGGTCGCCCCGATGGGGGAGCAGTACTTC.

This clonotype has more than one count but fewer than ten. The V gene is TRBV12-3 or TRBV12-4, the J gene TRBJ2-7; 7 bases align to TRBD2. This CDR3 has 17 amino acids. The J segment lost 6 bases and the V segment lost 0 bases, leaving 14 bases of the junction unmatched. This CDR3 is CASSLAPPGGRSGEQYF. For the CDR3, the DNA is TGTGCCAGCAGTTTAGCGCCACCGGGCGGGAGAAGCGGCGAGCAGTACTTC.

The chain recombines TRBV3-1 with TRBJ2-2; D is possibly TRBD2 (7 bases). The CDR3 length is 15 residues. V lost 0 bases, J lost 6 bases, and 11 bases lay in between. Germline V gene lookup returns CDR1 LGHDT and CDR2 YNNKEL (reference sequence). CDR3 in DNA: TGTGCCAGCAGCCAAGACCTAGGGGGGGCCGGGGAGCTGTTTTTT. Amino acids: CASSQDLGGAGELFF. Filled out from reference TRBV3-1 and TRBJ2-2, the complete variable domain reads DTAVSQTPKYLVTQMGNDKSIKCEQNLGHDTMYWYKQDSKKFLKIMFSYNNKELIINETVPNRFSPKSPDKAHLNLHINSLELGDSAVYFCASSQDLGGAGELFFGEGSRLTVL.

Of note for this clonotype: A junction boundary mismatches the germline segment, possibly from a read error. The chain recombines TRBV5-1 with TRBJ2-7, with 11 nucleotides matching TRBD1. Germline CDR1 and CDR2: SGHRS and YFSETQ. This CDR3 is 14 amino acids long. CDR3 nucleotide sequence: TGCACCAGCAGCTCAGGACAGGGGGCTGGTGAGCAGTACTTC. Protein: CTSSSGQGAGEQYF.

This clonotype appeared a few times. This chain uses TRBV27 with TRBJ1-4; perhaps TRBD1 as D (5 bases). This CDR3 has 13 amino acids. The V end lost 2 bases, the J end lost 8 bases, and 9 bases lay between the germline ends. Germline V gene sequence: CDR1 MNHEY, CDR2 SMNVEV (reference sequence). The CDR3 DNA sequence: TGTGCCAGCAGTTTACGACAGTCCGAAAAACTGTTTTTT. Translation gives CASSLRQSEKLFF. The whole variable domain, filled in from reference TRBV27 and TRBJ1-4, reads EAQVTQNPRYLITVTGKKLTVTCSQNMNHEYMSWYRQDPGLGLRQIYYSMNVEVTDKGDVPEGYKVSRKEKRNFPLILESPSPNQTSLYFCASSLRQSEKLFFGSGTQLSVL.

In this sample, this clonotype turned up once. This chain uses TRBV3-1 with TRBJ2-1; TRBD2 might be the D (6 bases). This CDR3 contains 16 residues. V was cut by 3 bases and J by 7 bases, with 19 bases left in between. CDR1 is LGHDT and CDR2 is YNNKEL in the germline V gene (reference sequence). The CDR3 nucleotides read TGTGCCAGCAGCCATGGCGGCCTAGCGAATTATAATGAGCAGTTCTTC. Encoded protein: CASSHGGLANYNEQFF.

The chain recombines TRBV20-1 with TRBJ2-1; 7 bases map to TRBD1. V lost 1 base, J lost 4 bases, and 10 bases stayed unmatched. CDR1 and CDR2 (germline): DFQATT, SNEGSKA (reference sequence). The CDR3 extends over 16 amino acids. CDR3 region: CSARAIGTEFYNEQFF. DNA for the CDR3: TGCAGTGCTAGAGCAATCGGGACAGAGTTTTACAATGAGCAGTTCTTC.

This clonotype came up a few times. The CDR3 nucleotides are TGCAGTGCAGGACAGACCACCTACAATGAGCAGTTCTTC. It encodes CSAGQTTYNEQFF. The V gene is TRBV20-1, the J gene TRBJ2-1; TRBD1 is a possible D gene (6 bases). This CDR3 region has 13 residues. The germline V and J ends were trimmed by 6 bases and 2 bases, with 11 bases remaining between them. Germline lookup yields CDR1 DFQATT and CDR2 SNEGSKA (reference sequence).

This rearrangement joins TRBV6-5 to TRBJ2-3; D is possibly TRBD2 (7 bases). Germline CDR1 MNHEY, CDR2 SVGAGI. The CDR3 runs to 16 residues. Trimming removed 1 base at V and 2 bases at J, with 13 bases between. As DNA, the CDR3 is TGTGCCAGCAGTTACTTGGGGGGGGGCGTCACAGATACGCAGTATTTT. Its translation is CASSYLGGGVTDTQYF.

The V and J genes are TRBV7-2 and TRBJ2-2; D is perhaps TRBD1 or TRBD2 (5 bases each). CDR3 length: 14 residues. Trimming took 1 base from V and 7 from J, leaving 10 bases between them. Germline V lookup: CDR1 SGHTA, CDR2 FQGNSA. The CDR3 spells CASSLVRGVGELFF. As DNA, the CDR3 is TGTGCCAGCAGCTTAGTACGGGGCGTCGGGGAGCTGTTTTTT.

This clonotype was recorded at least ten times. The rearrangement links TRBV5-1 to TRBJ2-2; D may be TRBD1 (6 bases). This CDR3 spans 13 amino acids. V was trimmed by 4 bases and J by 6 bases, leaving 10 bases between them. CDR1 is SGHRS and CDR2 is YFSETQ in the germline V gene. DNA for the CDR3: TGCGCCAGCAGCCCGCAGGGGTCCGGGGAGCTGTTTTTT. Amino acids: CASSPQGSGELFF.

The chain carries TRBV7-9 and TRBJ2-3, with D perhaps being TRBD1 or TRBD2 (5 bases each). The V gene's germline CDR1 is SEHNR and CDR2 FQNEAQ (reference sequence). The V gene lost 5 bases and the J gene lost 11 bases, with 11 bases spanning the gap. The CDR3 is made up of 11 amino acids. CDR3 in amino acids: CASSVRDRQYF. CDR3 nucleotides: TGTGCCAGCAGCGTCCGGGACCGGCAGTATTTT.

The CDR3, as DNA: TGCAGCGTAAAGGGGGATAATAGCAATCAGCCCCAGCATTTT. It yields the protein CSVKGDNSNQPQHF. The chain employs TRBV29-1 and TRBJ1-5; D is possibly TRBD1 (6 bases). The germline gives CDR1 SQVTM, CDR2 ANQGSEA. The CDR3 extends over 14 amino acids. With 6 bases removed from V and 0 bases from J, the gap between germline ends came to 12 bases. Complete variable domain (other parts from reference TRBV29-1 and TRBJ1-5): SAVISQKPSRDICQRGTSLTIQCQVDSQVTMMFWYRQQPGQSLTLIATANQGSEATYESGFVIDKFPISRPNLTFSTLTVSNMSPEDSSIYLCSVKGDNSNQPQHFGDGTRLSIL.

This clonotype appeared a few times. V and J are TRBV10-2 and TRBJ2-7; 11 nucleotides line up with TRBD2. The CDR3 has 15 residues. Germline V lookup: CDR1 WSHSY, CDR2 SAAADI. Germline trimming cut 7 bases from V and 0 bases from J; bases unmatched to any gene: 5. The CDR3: CASTPGTSGSYEQYF. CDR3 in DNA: TGCGCCAGCACCCCCGGGACTAGCGGCTCCTACGAGCAGTACTTC.

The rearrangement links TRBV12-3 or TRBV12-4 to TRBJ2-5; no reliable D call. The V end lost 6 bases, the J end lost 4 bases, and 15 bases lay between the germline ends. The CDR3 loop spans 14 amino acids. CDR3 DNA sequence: TGTGCCAGCAGCCCGGTCAGCACTCCAGAGACCCAGTACTTC. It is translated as CASSPVSTPETQYF.

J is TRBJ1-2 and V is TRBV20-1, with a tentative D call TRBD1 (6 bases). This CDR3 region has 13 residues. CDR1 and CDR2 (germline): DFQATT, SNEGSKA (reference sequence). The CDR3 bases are TGCAGACCCGAGAAGGGGGTCGGCTATGGCTACACCTTC. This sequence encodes CRPEKGVGYGYTF.

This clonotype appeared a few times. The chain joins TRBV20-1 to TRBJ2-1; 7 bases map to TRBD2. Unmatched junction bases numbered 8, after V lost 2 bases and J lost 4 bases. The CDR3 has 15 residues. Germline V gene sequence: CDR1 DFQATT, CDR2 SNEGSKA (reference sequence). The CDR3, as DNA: TGCAGTGCTAGAACCCCGGGACTACGGTACAATGAGCAGTTCTTC. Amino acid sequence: CSARTPGLRYNEQFF.

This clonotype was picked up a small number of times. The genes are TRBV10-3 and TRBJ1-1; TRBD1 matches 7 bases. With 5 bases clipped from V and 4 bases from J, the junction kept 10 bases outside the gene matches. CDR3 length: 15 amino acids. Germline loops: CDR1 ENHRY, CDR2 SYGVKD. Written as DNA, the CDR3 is TGTGCCATCAGTCCAAACCGACAGGGAGGCACTGAAGCTTTCTTT. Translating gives CAISPNRQGGTEAFF.

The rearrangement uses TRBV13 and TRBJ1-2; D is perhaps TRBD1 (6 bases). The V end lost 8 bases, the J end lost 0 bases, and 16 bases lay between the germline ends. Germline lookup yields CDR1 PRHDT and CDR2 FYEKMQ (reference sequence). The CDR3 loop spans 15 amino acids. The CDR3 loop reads CASGRGQRANYGYTF. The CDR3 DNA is TGTGCCAGCGGTCGGGGGCAAAGAGCTAACTATGGCTACACCTTC.